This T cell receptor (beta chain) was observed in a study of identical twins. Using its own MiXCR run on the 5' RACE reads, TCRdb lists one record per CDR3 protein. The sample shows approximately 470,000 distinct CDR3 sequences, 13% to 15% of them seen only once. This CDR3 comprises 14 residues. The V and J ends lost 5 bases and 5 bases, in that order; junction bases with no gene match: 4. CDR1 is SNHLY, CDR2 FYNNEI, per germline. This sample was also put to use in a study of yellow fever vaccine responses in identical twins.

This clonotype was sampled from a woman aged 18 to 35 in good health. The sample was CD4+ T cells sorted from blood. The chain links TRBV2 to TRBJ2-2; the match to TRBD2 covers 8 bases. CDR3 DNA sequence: TGTGCCAGCAGTCCCTCGGGGGGGACCGGGGAGCTGTTTTTT. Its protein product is CASSPSGGTGELFF.